This T cell receptor beta chain was profiled in a study of blood T cell repertoires in COVID-19. The CDR3 sequence is 16 residues long. The germline gives CDR1 SEHNR, CDR2 FQNEAQ (reference sequence). Between the trimmed V and J ends, which lost 5 bases and 1 base, there was a span of 18 bases. Under the authors' procedure: From reference gene primer amplification, estimates of nucleated cell counts were derived. Repertoires were generated with immunoSEQ multiplex PCR, while TCRdb's copy carries only in-frame clones and drops some. V and J calls and clone size are those listed in that table; D and trimming were worked out from the DNA. The data contain some 260,000 clones, 88% of them seen just once; the ten biggest clones take up about 0.64%.

The sequence was collected from a human donor in a cohort sampled during active COVID-19. Sequencing used peripheral blood. V usage is TRBV7-9 and J usage is TRBJ2-7; possibly TRBD2 for D (6 bases). The CDR3 region is CASSRRSGERSYEQYF. The CDR3 nucleotides are TGTGCCAGCAGCCGAAGATCGGGGGAGAGATCCTACGAGCAGTACTTC.